The clone carrying this T cell receptor beta chain has only a few counts. Its antigen is not identified. The data were obtained in a study of T-cell reconstitution after alpha-beta-depleted transplantation in children. TCRbeta library preparation incorporated unique molecular identifiers. TCRdb redid the calling of the PCR reads with MiXCR, one entry per CDR3 protein. The sample records around 440,000 distinct CDR3 sequences, around 15% being singletons. Study observations and caveats: It was surviving recipient T cells and thymic progenitors that gave some patients high TCRbeta diversity at day 60. It was newly produced T cells that mostly accounted for T-cell counts and diversity one year after transplant. Where alpha-beta T cells came from about two months after transplant was reportedly several hundred expanded graft clones.

This sample comprised PBMCs, mostly from graft donor cells, obtained 360 days after TCRalphabeta/CD19-depleted stem cell transplant. This TCR derives from a boy in the first two years of life who had a stem cell transplant for Wiskott-Aldrich syndrome, so the T cells may come from the graft donor.

The CDR3 DNA is TGTGCCAGCAGCTTAGGGGGACAGCGCTACGAGCAGTACTTC. This gives the protein CASSLGGQRYEQYF. The chain carries TRBV7-9 and TRBJ2-7, with 7 positions matching TRBD1. With 1 base clipped from V and 3 bases from J, the junction kept 3 bases outside the gene matches. The CDR3 covers 14 residues. Germline assignment: CDR1 SEHNR and CDR2 FQNEAQ (reference sequence).